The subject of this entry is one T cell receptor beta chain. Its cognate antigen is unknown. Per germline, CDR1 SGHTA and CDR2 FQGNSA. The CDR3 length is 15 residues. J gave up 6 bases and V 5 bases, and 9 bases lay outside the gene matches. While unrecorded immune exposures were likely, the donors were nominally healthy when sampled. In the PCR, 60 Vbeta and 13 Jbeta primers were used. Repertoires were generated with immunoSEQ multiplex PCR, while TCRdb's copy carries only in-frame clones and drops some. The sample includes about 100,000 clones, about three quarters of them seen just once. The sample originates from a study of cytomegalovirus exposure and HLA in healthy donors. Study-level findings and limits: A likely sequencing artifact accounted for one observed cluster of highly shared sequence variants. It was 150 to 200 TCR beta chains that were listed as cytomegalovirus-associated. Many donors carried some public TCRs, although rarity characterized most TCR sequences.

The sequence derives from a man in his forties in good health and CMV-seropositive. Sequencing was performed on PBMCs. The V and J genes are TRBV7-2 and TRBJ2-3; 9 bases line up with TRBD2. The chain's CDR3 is CASSRRGLAPDTQYF. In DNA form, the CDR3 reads TGTGCCAGCAGCCGTCGGGGACTAGCCCCCGATACGCAGTATTTT.